These T cell receptor beta chains were read from a single sample in a study of shared clonotypes between healthy human individuals. The assay was immunoSEQ multiplex PCR, and TCRdb's table has in-frame clones only and misses some. The table lists about 820,000 clones, 80% to 95% of them singletons, with around 24% in the top ten. Sequenced: naive CD8+ T cells sorted from blood. These receptors all come from a man aged 25 to 45 in good health. Both conserved end residues are part of each CDR3. Each record gives: D gene, clone size, J gene, V gene, CDR3 protein, CDR3 DNA. The D gene is left open where the match is weak. The size field is filled for only some rows; it gives once, few, many or a size class.

.	.	TRBJ2-1	TRBV19	CASSILGSPYNEQFF	TGTGCCAGTAGTATATTAGGCAGCCCGTACAATGAGCAGTTCTTC
.	.	TRBJ2-2	TRBV28	CASSPIPGGDTGELFF	TGTGCCAGCAGTCCGATCCCGGGTGGCGATACCGGGGAGCTGTTTTTT
.	.	TRBJ2-7	TRBV11-2	CASSPARDNYEQYF	TGTGCCAGCAGCCCCGCCCGGGACAACTACGAGCAGTACTTC
TRBD2	many	TRBJ2-7	TRBV28	CATGLYYEQYF	TGTGCCACGGGACTATACTACGAGCAGTACTTC
.	once	TRBJ2-7	TRBV28	CASSFRGVTYEQYF	TGTGCCAGCAGTTTTCGCGGGGTAACCTACGAGCAGTACTTC
TRBD2	.	TRBJ2-1	TRBV13	CASSLEGTSGTNEQFF	TGTGCCAGCAGCTTAGAAGGGACTAGCGGGACCAATGAGCAGTTCTTC
TRBD1	.	TRBJ1-3	TRBV7-3	CASSLGTGAPGNTIYF	TGTGCCAGCAGCTTAGGGACAGGGGCCCCTGGAAACACCATATATTTT
TRBD2	.	TRBJ2-2	TRBV5-1	CASSSRLLADANTGELFF	TGCGCCAGCAGCTCCCGACTACTAGCGGATGCGAACACCGGGGAGCTGTTTTTT
TRBD2	.	TRBJ2-1	TRBV7-2	CASSPRGGRGRADEQFF	TGTGCCAGCAGCCCAAGGGGCGGGCGCGGGAGGGCCGATGAGCAGTTCTTC
.	few	TRBJ2-7	TRBV13	CASSLGQSTYEQYF	TGTGCCAGCAGCCTAGGACAGTCAACCTACGAGCAGTACTTC
.	.	TRBJ2-1	TRBV9	CASSVATARSGWSLYNEQFF	TGTGCCAGCAGCGTAGCTACGGCTAGGTCAGGGTGGTCGTTATACAATGAGCAGTTCTTC
TRBD2	.	TRBJ2-7	TRBV7-6	CASSSPGLAGGNEQYF	TGTGCCAGCAGCTCGCCGGGACTAGCGGGAGGGAACGAGCAGTACTTC
.	.	TRBJ1-1	TRBV19	CASRSIEGGTEAFF	TGTGCCAGTAGGAGTATAGAGGGAGGCACTGAAGCTTTCTTT
TRBD2	.	TRBJ2-3	TRBV10-3	CAIRGTSGWEGADTQYF	TGTGCCATCCGGGGGACTAGCGGGTGGGAGGGCGCAGATACGCAGTATTTT
TRBD2	.	TRBJ2-1	TRBV7-2	CASSLLLAGGFRNEQFF	TGTGCCAGCAGCTTACTCCTAGCGGGGGGGTTTCGCAATGAGCAGTTCTTC
TRBD1	few	TRBJ2-7	TRBV27	CASSFQGAYEQYF	TGTGCCAGCAGTTTTCAGGGGGCCTACGAGCAGTACTTC
TRBD1	.	TRBJ1-2	TRBV7-9	CASTRQGREGYTF	TGTGCCAGCACCCGACAGGGGAGAGAAGGCTACACCTTC
.	.	TRBJ2-7	TRBV9	CASSEDSSYEQYF	TGTGCCAGCAGCGAGGACAGCTCCTACGAGCAGTACTTC
.	.	TRBJ2-1	TRBV7-2	CASSSEPLGVEQFF	TGTGCCAGCAGCTCAGAGCCACTAGGGGTTGAGCAGTTCTTC
.	.	TRBJ2-5	TRBV7-9	CASSLIIDSQETQYF	TGTGCCAGCAGCTTGATAATAGACAGCCAAGAGACCCAGTACTTC
.	.	TRBJ2-3	TRBV6-5	CASAIMGFTDTQYF	TGTGCCAGCGCTATTATGGGGTTTACAGATACGCAGTATTTT
TRBD1	once	TRBJ1-1	TRBV7-9	CASSLTGNLGTEAFF	TGTGCCAGCAGCTTGACAGGGAATTTGGGTACTGAAGCTTTCTTT
.	.	TRBJ2-5	TRBV5-1	CASSDGTGQETQYF	TGCGCCAGCAGCGATGGGACGGGGCAAGAGACCCAGTACTTC
.	.	TRBJ2-7	TRBV6-1	CASIEERNPYEQYF	TGTGCCAGCATTGAGGAAAGGAATCCCTACGAGCAGTACTTC
.	.	TRBJ2-7	TRBV27	CASSPSVGGSLYEQYF	TGTGCCAGCAGTCCATCTGTGGGGGGTTCGTTGTACGAGCAGTACTTC
TRBD2	.	TRBJ2-5	TRBV9	CASSPAGLSQETQYF	TGTGCCAGCAGCCCAGCGGGACTATCACAAGAGACCCAGTACTTC
.	.	TRBJ2-7	TRBV7-8	CASSASWLASGSTAYEQYF	TGTGCCAGCAGCGCTAGCTGGCTCGCCTCAGGGAGTACCGCCTACGAGCAGTACTTC
.	.	TRBJ2-5	TRBV9	CASSVGSDEETQYF	TGTGCCAGCAGCGTAGGTAGCGACGAAGAGACCCAGTACTTC